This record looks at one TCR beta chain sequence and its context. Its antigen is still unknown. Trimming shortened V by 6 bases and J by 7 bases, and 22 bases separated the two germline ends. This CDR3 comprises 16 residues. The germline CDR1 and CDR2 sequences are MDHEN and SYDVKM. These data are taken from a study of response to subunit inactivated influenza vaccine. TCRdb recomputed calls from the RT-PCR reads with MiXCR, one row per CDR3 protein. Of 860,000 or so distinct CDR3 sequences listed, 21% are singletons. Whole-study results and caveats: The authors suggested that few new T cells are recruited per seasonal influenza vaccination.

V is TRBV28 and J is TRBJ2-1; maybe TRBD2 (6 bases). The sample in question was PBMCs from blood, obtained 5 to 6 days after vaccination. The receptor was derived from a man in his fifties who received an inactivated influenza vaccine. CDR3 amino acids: CASSPGGDRSKNEQFF. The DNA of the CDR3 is TGTGCCAGCAGCCCCGGGGGAGACAGATCAAAGAATGAGCAGTTCTTC. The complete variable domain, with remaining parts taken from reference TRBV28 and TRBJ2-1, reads DVKVTQSSRYLVKRTGEKVFLECVQDMDHENMFWYRQDPGLGLRLIYFSYDVKMKEKGDIPEGYSVSREKKERFSLILESASTNQTSMYLCASSPGGDRSKNEQFFGPGTRLTVL.